This T cell receptor beta chain was sequenced in a study of T-cell reconstitution after alpha-beta-depleted transplantation in children. This clonotype turned up a few times. Unique molecular identifiers tagged the TCRbeta library. Via MiXCR, TCRdb re-called the PCR reads, giving one row per CDR3 protein. The sample includes about 360,000 distinct CDR3 sequences, roughly 14% of them seen just once. Looked up from germline, CDR1 is SGHRS and CDR2 is YFSETQ. The junction had 11 bases not matched to a gene; V was cut back by 4 bases and J by 6 bases. This CDR3 is 16 amino acids long. Source: PBMCs, taken from the stem cell graft. The chain is built from TRBV5-1 and TRBJ2-1; 9 bases align to TRBD1. This receptor was obtained from a human donor who donated a stem cell graft to a child with Fanconi anemia. The CDR3 loop is CASSKDPGQGVNEQFF. As DNA, the CDR3 is TGCGCCAGCAGCAAAGATCCGGGACAGGGTGTCAATGAGCAGTTCTTC.